This T cell receptor beta chain was sequenced in a study of regulatory T cells in long-lasting Graves disease. Study details: In persistent Graves' disease, antithyroid drugs had been taken for over 5 years and TSH receptor antibodies stayed positive.

The time point here: persistent/refractory GD, antithyroid drugs over 5 years with positive TRAb. Isolated PBMC RNA provided the starting material for the TCR library. Patients were from an endocrinology department in Xi'an, China. The V and J ends lost 6 bases and 11 bases respectively, with 16 bases between them. The CDR3 totals 12 residues. Germline CDR1 reads LNHDA; CDR2 reads SQIVND (reference sequence). A word on this clonotype: Its antigen is not known.

Sequencing libraries for TCR beta were prepared with iRepertoire HTBI primers and Arm-PCR of CDR3 regions. One entry per CDR3 protein results from TCRdb running MiXCR on the multiplex PCR reads. The sample shows 500,000 to 700,000 distinct CDR3 sequences, around 30% of them seen only once. Overall study findings and caveats: Whereas 966 public clonotypes were shared by new patients, persistent patients shared more, at some 2,900.

V and J are TRBV19 and TRBJ1-1; the D is unclear. The source material was peripheral blood mononuclear cells (PBMCs), sampled when the disease was refractory, from a patient treated with antithyroid drugs. This TCR was sampled from a female donor with Graves disease. CDR3 coding DNA: TGTGCCAGTAGGTCCGGTAGGGCGAGCGCTTTCTTT. Its translation: CASRSGRASAFF.